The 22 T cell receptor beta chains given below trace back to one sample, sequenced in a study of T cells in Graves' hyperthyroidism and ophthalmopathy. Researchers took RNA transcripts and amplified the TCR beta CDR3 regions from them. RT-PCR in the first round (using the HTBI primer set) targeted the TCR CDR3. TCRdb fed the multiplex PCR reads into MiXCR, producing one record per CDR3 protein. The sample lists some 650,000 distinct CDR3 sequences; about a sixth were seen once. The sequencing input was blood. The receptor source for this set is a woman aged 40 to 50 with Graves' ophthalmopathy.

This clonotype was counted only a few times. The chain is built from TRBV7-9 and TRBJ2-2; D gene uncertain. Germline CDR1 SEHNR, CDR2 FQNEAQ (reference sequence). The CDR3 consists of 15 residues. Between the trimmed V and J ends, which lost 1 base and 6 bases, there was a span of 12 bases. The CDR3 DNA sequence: TGTGCCAGCAGCTTAGAGGTGGCAGCGTCCGGGGAGCTGTTTTTT. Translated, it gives CASSLEVAASGELFF.

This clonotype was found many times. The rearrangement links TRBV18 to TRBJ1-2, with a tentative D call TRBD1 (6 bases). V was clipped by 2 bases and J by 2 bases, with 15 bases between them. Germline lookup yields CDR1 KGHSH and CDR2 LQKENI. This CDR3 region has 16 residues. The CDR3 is CASSPALNRANYGYTF. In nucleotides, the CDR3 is TGTGCCAGCTCACCAGCCTTAAACAGGGCCAACTATGGCTACACCTTC.

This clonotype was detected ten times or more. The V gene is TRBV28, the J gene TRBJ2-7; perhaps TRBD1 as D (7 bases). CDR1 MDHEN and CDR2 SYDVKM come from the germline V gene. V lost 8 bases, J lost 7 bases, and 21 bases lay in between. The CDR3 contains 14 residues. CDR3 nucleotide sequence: TGTGCCAGCGGGGGGTACAGGGGTCTAGGTGAGCAGTACTTC. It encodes CASGGYRGLGEQYF.

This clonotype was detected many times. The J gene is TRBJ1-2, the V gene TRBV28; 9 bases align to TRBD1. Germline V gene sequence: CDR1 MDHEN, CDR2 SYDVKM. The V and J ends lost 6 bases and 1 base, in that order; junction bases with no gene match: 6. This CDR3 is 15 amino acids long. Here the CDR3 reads CASSTGTGSNYGYTF. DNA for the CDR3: TGTGCCAGCAGCACCGGGACAGGGAGTAACTATGGCTACACCTTC.

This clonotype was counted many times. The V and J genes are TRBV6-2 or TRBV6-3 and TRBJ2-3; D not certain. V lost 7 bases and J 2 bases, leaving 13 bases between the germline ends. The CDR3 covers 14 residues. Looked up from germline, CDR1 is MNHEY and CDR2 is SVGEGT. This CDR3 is CASTTGESTDTQYF. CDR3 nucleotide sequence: TGTGCCAGCACAACGGGCGAATCCACAGATACGCAGTATTTT.

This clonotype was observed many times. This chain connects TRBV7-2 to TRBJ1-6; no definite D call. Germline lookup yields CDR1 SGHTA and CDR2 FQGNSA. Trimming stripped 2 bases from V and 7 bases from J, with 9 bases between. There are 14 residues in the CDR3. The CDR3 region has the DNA TGTGCCAGCAGCTTACTTCCCGAGAATTCACCCCTCCACTTT. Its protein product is CASSLLPENSPLHF.

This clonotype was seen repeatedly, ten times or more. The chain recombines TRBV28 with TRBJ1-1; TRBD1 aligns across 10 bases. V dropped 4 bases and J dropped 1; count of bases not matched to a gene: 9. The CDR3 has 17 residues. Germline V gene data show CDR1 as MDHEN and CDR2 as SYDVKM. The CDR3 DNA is TGTGCCAGCAGTTCCCCTAGACAGGGGGCCTCGAACACTGAAGCTTTCTTT. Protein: CASSSPRQGASNTEAFF.

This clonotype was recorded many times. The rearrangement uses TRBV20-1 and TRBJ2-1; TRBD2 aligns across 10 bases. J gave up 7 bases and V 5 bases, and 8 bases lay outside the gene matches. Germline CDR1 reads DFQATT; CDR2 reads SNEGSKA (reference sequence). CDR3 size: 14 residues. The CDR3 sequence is CSARRAGGRNEQFF. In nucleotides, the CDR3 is TGCAGTGCTCGACGAGCGGGGGGGAGGAATGAGCAGTTCTTC.

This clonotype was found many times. The CDR3 here is CSAREAGPYNEQFF. In DNA form, the CDR3 reads TGCAGTGCTAGAGAAGCGGGGCCCTACAATGAGCAGTTCTTC. The chain couples TRBV20-1 to TRBJ2-1; TRBD2 matches at 7 bases. The CDR3 length is 14 residues. Looked up from germline, CDR1 is DFQATT and CDR2 is SNEGSKA (reference sequence). V lost 0 bases to trimming and J lost 2 bases; unmatched junction nucleotides: 1.

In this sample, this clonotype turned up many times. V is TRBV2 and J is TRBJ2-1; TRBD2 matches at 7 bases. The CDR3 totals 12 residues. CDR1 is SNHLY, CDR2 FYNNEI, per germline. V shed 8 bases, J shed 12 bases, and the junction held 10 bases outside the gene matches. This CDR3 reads CASGGTGGLQFF. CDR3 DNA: TGTGCCAGCGGAGGGACGGGAGGTTTGCAGTTCTTC.

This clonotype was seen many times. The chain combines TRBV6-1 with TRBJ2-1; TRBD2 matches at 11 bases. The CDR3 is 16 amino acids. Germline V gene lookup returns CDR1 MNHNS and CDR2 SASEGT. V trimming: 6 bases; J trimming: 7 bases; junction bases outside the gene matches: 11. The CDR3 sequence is CASSITSGGGQNEQFF. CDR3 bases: TGTGCCAGCAGCATCACTAGCGGGGGTGGCCAAAATGAGCAGTTCTTC.

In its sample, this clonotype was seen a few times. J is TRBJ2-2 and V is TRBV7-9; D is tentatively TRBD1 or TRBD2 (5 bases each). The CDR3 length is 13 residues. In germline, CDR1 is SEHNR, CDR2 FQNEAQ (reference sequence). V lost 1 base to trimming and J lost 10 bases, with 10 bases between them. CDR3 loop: CASSLVSGTELFF. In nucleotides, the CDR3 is TGTGCCAGCAGCTTAGTGTCGGGGACGGAGCTGTTTTTT.

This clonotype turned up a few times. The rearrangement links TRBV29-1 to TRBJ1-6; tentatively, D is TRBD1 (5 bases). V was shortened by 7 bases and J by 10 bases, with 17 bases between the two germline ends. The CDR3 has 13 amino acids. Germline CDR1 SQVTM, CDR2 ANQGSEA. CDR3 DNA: TGCAGCGCCCTCTTCGGGGGTGGATCACCCCTCCACTTT. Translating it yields CSALFGGGSPLHF.

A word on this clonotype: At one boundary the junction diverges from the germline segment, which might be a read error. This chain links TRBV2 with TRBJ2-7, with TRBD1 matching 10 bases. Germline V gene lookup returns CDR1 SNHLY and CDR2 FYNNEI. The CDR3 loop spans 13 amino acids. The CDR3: CASNRQGAYERYF. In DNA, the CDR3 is TGTGCCAGCAATAGACAGGGGGCCTACGAGCGGTACTTC.

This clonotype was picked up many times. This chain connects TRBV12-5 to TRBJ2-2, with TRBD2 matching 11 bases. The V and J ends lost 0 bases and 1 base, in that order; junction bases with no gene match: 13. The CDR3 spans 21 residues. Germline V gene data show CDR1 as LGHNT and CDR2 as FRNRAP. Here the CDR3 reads CASGLVPPFALAGGNTGELFF. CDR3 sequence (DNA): TGTGCTAGTGGTTTGGTTCCCCCCTTTGCGCTAGCGGGAGGGAACACCGGGGAGCTGTTTTTT.

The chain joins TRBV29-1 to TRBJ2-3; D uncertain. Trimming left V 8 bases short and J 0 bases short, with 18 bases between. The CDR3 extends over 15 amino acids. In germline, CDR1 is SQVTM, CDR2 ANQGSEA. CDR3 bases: TGCAGCTTCACACAGCTATCCTCTAGCACAGATACGCAGTATTTT. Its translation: CSFTQLSSSTDTQYF.

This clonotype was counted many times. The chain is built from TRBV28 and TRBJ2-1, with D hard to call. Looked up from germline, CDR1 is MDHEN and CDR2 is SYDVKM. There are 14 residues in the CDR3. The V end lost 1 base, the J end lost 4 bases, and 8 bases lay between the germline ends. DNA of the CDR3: TGTGCCAGCAGTTTATTGAACTCTTACAATGAGCAGTTCTTC. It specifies CASSLLNSYNEQFF.

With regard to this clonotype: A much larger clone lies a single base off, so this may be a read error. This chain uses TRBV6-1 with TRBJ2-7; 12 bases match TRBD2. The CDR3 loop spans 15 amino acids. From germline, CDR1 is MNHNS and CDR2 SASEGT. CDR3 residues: CASRRTSGTFPEQHF. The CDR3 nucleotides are TGTGCCAGCAGAAGGACTAGCGGGACCTTTCCCGAGCAGCACTTC.

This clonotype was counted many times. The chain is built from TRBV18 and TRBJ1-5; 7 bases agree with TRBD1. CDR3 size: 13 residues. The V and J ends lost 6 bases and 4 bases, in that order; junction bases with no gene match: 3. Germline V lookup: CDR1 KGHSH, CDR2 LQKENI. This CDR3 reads CASSKDRNQPQHF. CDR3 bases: TGTGCCAGCTCCAAGGACAGGAATCAGCCCCAGCATTTT.

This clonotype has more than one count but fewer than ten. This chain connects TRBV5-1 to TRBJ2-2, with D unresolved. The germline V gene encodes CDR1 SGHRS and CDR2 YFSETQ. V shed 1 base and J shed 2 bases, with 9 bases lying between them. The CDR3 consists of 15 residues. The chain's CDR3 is CASSLYSENTGELFF. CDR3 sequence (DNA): TGCGCCAGCAGCTTGTACAGCGAAAACACCGGGGAGCTGTTTTTT.

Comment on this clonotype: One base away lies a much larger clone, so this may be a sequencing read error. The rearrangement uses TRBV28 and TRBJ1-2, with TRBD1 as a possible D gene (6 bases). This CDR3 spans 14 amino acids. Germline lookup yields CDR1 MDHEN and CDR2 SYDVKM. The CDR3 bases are TGTGCCAGCAGTTCGGGGGTGGGGGGCTATGGCTGCACCTTC. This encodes CASSSGVGGYGCTF.

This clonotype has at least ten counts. CDR3 sequence reads: CASSPTDKGGYTF. The CDR3 DNA is TGTGCCAGCAGTCCTACGGACAAGGGTGGCTACACCTTC. V usage is TRBV28 and J usage is TRBJ1-2; perhaps TRBD1 as D (5 bases). The ends were cut back, 5 bases at V and 7 bases at J, with 14 bases in the middle. The CDR3 extends over 13 amino acids. Germline values: CDR1 MDHEN, CDR2 SYDVKM.